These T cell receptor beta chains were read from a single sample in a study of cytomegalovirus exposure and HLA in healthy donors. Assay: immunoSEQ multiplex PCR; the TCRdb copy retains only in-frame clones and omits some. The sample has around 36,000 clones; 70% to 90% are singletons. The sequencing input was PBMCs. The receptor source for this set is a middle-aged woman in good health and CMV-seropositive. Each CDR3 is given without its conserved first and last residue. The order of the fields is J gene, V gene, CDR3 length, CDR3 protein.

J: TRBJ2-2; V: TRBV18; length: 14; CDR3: ASSPPGDRNTGELF
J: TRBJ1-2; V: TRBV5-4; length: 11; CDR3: ASSSDRIYGYT
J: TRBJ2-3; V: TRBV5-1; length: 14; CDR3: ASSPTSGGGSDTQY
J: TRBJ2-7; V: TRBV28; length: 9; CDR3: ASSLTREQY
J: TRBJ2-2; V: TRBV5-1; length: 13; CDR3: ASSSGGGFTGELF
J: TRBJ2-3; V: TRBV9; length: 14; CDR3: ASSVYSYRGVDTQY
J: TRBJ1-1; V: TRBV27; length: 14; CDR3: ASSPVLTVLNTEAF
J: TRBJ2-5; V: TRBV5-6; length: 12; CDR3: ASSPRGAVWTQY
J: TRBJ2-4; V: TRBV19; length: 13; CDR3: ASSTWTAAKNIQY
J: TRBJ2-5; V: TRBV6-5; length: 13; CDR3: ASSYSRGGVETQY
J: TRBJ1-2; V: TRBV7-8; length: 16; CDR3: ASSAQRGRGGPNYGYT
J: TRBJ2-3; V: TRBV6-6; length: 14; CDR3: ASSYRPPRTTDTQY
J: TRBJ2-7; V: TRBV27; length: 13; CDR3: ASSFRASHPSEQY
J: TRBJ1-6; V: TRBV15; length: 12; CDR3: ATSRDMENSPLH
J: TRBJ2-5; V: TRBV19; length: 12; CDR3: ASSKEGAWETQY
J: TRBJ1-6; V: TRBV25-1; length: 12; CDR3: ASRANGLNSPLH
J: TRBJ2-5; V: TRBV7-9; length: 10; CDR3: ASRPGEETQY
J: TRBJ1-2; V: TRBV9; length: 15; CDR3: ASSLGGWGRPDYGYT
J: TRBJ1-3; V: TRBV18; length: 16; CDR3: ASSPTRADILSGNTIY
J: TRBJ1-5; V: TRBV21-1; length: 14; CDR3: ASSKGTGEGNQPQH
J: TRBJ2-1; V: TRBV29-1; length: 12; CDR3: SVVVLAVNNEQF
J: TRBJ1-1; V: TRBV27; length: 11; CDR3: ASSLQVNTEAF
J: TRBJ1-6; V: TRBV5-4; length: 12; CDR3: ASSWDRGDSPLH
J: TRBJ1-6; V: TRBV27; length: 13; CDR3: ASSKYGVDNSPLH
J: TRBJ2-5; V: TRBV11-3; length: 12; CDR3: ASSLDGGAETQY
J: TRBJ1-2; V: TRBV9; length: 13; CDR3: ASSASGGLNYGYT
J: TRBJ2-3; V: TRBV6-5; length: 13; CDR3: ASKKGLAGTDTQY
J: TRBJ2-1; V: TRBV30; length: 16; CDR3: AWSTTSGGASSYNEQF
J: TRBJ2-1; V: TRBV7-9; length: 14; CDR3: ASSLSRQGVYNEQF
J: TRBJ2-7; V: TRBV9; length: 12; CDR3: ASSVGFEGYEQY
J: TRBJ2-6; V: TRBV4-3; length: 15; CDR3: ASSQDLTGVGANVLT
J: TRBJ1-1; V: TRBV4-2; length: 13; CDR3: ASSQGTGADTEAF
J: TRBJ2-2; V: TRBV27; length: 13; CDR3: ASRPGLANTGELF
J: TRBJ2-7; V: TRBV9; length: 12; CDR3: ASSEQGRPYEQY
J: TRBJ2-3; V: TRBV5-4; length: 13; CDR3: ASSLGGGAPDTQY
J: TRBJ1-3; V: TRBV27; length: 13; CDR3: ASKSSGGGGNTIY
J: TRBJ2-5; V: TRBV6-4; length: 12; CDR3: ASSADAGVETQY
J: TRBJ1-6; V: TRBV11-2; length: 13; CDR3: ASSLVGQGVLPLH
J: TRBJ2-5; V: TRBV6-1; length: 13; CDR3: ASSLGGTGQETQY
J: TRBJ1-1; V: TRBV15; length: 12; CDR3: ATSRGGQGSEAF
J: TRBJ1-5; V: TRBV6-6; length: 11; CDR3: ASKGTGNQPQH
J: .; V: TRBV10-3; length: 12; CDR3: AISSGAGNYEQY
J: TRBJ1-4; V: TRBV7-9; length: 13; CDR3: ASSPDGGGSEKLF
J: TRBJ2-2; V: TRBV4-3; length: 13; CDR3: ASSQDLSDTGELF
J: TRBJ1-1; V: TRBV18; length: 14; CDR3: ASSPFGTPMNTEAF
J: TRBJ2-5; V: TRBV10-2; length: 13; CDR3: ASKGATEYQETQY
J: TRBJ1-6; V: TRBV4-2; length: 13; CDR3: ASSQGGQGSSPLH
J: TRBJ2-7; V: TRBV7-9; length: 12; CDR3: ASSFPGQGSEQY
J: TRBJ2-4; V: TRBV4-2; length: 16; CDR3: ASTSTSGGPWAKNIQY
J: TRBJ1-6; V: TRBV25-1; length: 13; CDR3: ASSENTGFGSPLH
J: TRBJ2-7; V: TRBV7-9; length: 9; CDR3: ASSSAYEQY
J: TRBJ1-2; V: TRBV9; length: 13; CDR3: ASSDQGSANYGYT
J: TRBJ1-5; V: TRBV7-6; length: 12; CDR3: ASSSDRGEQPQH
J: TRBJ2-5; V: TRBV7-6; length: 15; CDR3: ASSAVTGTSVKETQY
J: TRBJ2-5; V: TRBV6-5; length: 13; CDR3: ASSYSGLPQETQY
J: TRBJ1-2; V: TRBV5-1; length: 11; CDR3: ASSLGTGLGYT
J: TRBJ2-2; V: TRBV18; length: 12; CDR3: ASSPDTNTGELF
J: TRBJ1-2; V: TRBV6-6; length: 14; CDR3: ASSYTRYRGREGYT
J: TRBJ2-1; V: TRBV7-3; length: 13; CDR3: ASSFGTSGEDEQF